This T cell receptor (beta chain) was sequenced during a study of T-cell reconstitution after alpha-beta-depleted transplantation in children. The TCRbeta library incorporated unique molecular identifiers. TCRdb fed the PCR reads into MiXCR, producing one record per CDR3 protein. This sample yields hundreds of thousands of distinct CDR3 sequences, of which approximately 15% are seen a single time; approximately 5% belongs to the top ten. The sequenced sample was PBMCs, mostly from graft donor cells, obtained 360 days after TCRalphabeta/CD19-depleted stem cell transplant. This receptor was obtained from a male patient under 18 who had a stem cell transplant for acute lymphoblastic leukemia, so the T cells may come from the graft donor.

The CDR3 sequence is CASSYSRTPNEQFF. In DNA form, the CDR3 reads TGTGCCAGCAGTTACTCGAGGACTCCCAATGAGCAGTTCTTC. The rearrangement joins TRBV6-2 or TRBV6-3 to TRBJ2-1; tentative D call: TRBD2 (5 bases). Germline lookup yields CDR1 MNHEY and CDR2 SVGEGT. The germline V and J ends were trimmed by 0 bases and 6 bases, with 9 bases remaining between them. The length of the CDR3 is 14 residues.